A selection of T cell receptor beta chains follows, all from one sample in a study of blood T cell repertoires in COVID-19. Only in-frame clones appear in the TCRdb table, and some are missing; sequencing was by immunoSEQ multiplex PCR. The sample includes 300,000 to 400,000 clones, around 87% of them seen just once. Source material: PBMCs or T cells enriched from blood (not recorded which). The receptors here all came from a woman aged 25 to 39 with acute COVID-19. Each CDR3 is given with its conserved first and last residue. A D gene is named only where the DNA matches it firmly. Not all rows give a size; the values are once, few, many and, for expanded clones, a class.

>TRBJ2-1|TRBV6-5|TRBD2|-
TGTGCCAGCAGTTACTCAGCTAGCGGGCCTTACAATGAGCAGTTCTTC
CASSYSASGPYNEQFF
>TRBJ2-7|TRBV19|TRBD2|-
TGTGCCAGTAGTATAGATCAGCGGGGGAGCTCCTACGAGCAGTACTTC
CASSIDQRGSSYEQYF
>TRBJ2-7|TRBV3-1/TRBV3-2|-|-
TGTGCCAGCAGCTCCAGGGGATCCTACGAGCAGTACTTC
CASSSRGSYEQYF
>TRBJ1-2|TRBV19|-|-
TGTGCCAGTAGTAGCGACAGTTATGGCTACACCTTC
CASSSDSYGYTF
>TRBJ2-5|TRBV9|-|-
TGTGCCAGCAGCGCTCAGAAAGCCCCCTACAGGGAGCAAGAGACCCAGTACTTC
CASSAQKAPYREQETQYF
>TRBJ1-4|TRBV3-1/TRBV3-2|TRBD1|-
TGTGCCAGCAGCCGCGGGACAGAACAATGGGAGAAACTGTTTTTT
CASSRGTEQWEKLFF
>TRBJ2-7|TRBV28|TRBD1|-
TGTGCCAGCAGTTTAGACAGGGGCGACGAGCAGTACTTC
CASSLDRGDEQYF
>TRBJ1-2|TRBV19|TRBD1|-
TGTGCCAGTAGGTCAGGGGGCGTTGGCTACACCTTC
CASRSGGVGYTF
>TRBJ2-2|TRBV12-3/TRBV12-4|-|few
TGTGCCAGCAGTTTCAGTTTAGGGGAGCTGTTTTTT
CASSFSLGELFF
>TRBJ2-2|TRBV24-1|-|-
TGTGCCACCAGTGATTTGAGGGGCAGGGGAGTCACCGGGGAGCTGTTTTTT
CATSDLRGRGVTGELFF
>TRBJ1-5|TRBV4-3|-|-
TGCGCCAGCAGCCAAGATTCGAGCAATCAGCCCCAGCATTTT
CASSQDSSNQPQHF
>TRBJ1-5|TRBV3-1/TRBV3-2|TRBD1|-
TGTGCCAGCAGCCAATCAGGGGGCGATCAGCCCCAGCATTTT
CASSQSGGDQPQHF
>TRBJ2-7|TRBV15|-|-
TGTGCCACCAGCAGAGAGCGAAAGACCGGGAACTACGAGCAGTACTTC
CATSRERKTGNYEQYF
>TRBJ2-1|TRBV2|-|-
TGTGCCAGTCAGACAAGCTCCTACAATGAGCAGTTCTTC
CASQTSSYNEQFF
>TRBJ2-7|TRBV12-3/TRBV12-4|TRBD2|-
TGTGCCAGCAGTTGGGGGGGAGCCTACGAGCAGTACTTC
CASSWGGAYEQYF
>TRBJ2-6|TRBV18|TRBD1|-
TGTGCCAGCTCACCATTGGGACAGGGGGACCCTGGGGCCAACGTCCTGACTTTC
CASSPLGQGDPGANVLTF
>TRBJ1-1|TRBV19|-|-
TGTGCCAGTAGGCGACCAGTGGGCTATAACACTGAAGCTTTCTTT
CASRRPVGYNTEAFF
>TRBJ2-7|TRBV7-2|TRBD1|few
TGTGCCAGCAGCATTAACAGGGGGCTCTCTTACGAGCAGTACTTC
CASSINRGLSYEQYF
>TRBJ1-3|TRBV9|-|-
TGTGCCAGCAGCGTCGGCCAGGGAGGCCACACCATATATTTT
CASSVGQGGHTIYF
>TRBJ2-1|TRBV4-1|TRBD2|-
TGCGCCAGCAGCCAAGACGGGGGGTTCCGTTACAATGAGCAGTTCTTC
CASSQDGGFRYNEQFF
>TRBJ2-3|TRBV24-1|-|-
TGTGCCACCAGTGCGCCTGAGGGTACAGATACGCAGTATTTT
CATSAPEGTDTQYF
>TRBJ2-3|TRBV6-5|TRBD2|-
TGTGCCAGCCGAAGGGCTAGCGGGGGGGCAAATACGCAGTATTTT
CASRRASGGANTQYF
>TRBJ2-3|TRBV5-8|-|-
TGTGCCAGCAGAAATACCGGGACAAATAGGCATACGCAGTATTTT
CASRNTGTNRHTQYF
>TRBJ1-1|TRBV27|-|-
TGTGCCAGCAGTCTCGGCGCAGGGTTTGAAGCTTTCTTT
CASSLGAGFEAFF
>TRBJ2-1|TRBV5-1|TRBD2|-
TGCGCCAGCAGCTTCTCTTTCGACATAGCGGGGAATGAGCAGTTCTTC
CASSFSFDIAGNEQFF